This TCR beta chain was captured in a study of cytomegalovirus exposure and HLA in healthy donors. Whole-study findings and limits: The study assumed roughly uniform donor sequencing depth for presence/absence analyses. A further, later analysis showed that HLA-associated TCR beta chains (compared with equally common others) were more clonally expanded. When analyzed later, a missense DCLRE1C variant was found to be linked to TCR beta V- and J-gene trimming. Only CMV serostatus was available as immune exposure information.

As for this clone: Its matching antigen is unknown.

The PCR employed 60 Vbeta primers together with 13 Jbeta primers. Libraries were prepared by immunoSEQ multiplex PCR; TCRdb keeps only in-frame clonotypes and omits some of them. The sample includes 150,000 or so clones, about 79% seen only once; the top ten take 0.5% to 0.85%. Germline assignment: CDR1 SGHDT and CDR2 YYEEEE. This CDR3 spans 15 amino acids. V lost 0 bases, J lost 5 bases, and 5 bases stayed unmatched. The sequence came from a male donor in good health and CMV-seronegative. The sequenced material came from PBMCs. V and J are TRBV5-6 and TRBJ2-3, with 8 bases matching TRBD2. CDR3 protein: CASSLAGGAKDTQYF. As DNA, the CDR3 is TGTGCCAGCAGCTTGGCCGGGGGGGCCAAAGATACGCAGTATTTT.